These T cell receptor beta chains were read from a single sample in a study of T cell responses to AZD1222 COVID-19 vaccine. Measured with immunoSEQ multiplex PCR; TCRdb has only the in-frame clones, and not every one. The repertoire holds tens of thousands of clones, with 89% as singletons. The sample in question was peripheral blood, obtained on day 0 of AZD1222 vaccination. The receptors derive from an adult in good health. The CDR3 runs from the conserved cysteine through the conserved F or W. The D gene is left open where the match is weak. The size field is filled for only some rows; it gives once, few, many or a size class.

D gene | J gene | V gene | clone size | CDR3 protein | CDR3 DNA
. | TRBJ2-7 | TRBV19 | . | CASSMDGEGEQYF | TGTGCCAGTAGTATGGACGGAGAGGGGGAGCAGTACTTC
TRBD1 | TRBJ1-5 | TRBV7-8 | once | CASSLRGDRAYSNQPQHF | TGTGCCAGCAGCCTAAGAGGGGACAGGGCTTATAGCAATCAGCCCCAGCATTTT
TRBD2 | TRBJ2-4 | TRBV7-2 | once | CASSSWGGFTKNIQYF | TGTGCCAGCAGCTCATGGGGGGGGTTCACCAAAAACATTCAGTACTTC
TRBD1 | TRBJ1-2 | TRBV3-1/TRBV3-2 | once | CASSHLGQGGGYTF | TGTGCCAGCAGCCACCTCGGACAGGGTGGTGGCTACACCTTC
. | TRBJ1-3 | TRBV7-6 | . | CASSPAVELGNTIYF | TGTGCCAGCAGCCCGGCAGTGGAGTTAGGAAACACCATATATTTT
TRBD2 | TRBJ2-7 | TRBV7-8 | . | CASSFRREVYEQYF | TGTGCCAGCAGCTTTCGGCGGGAGGTCTACGAGCAGTACTTC
TRBD2 | TRBJ2-5 | TRBV25-1 | once | CASSLERGGGETQYF | TGTGCCAGCAGTTTAGAGCGGGGGGGCGGAGAGACCCAGTACTTC
. | TRBJ2-7 | TRBV10-2 | . | CASSNPQLATYEQYF | TGCGCCAGCAGTAACCCACAGCTAGCCACCTACGAGCAGTACTTC
TRBD1 | TRBJ1-3 | TRBV7-9 | . | CASSPSGSGGPSGNTIYF | TGTGCCAGCAGCCCCAGCGGATCAGGGGGCCCTTCTGGAAACACCATATATTTT
TRBD1 | TRBJ1-3 | TRBV9 | . | CASSADRARNTIYF | TGTGCCAGCAGCGCGGACAGGGCTAGAAACACCATATATTTT
. | TRBJ2-1 | TRBV10-3 | . | CAISELDEQFF | TGTGCCATCAGTGAGTTGGATGAGCAGTTCTTC
TRBD1 | TRBJ1-6 | TRBV19 | . | CASSIDRASSPLHF | TGTGCCAGTAGTATTGACAGGGCGAGTTCACCCCTCCACTTT
. | TRBJ2-5 | TRBV27 | . | CASSEQGGETQYF | TGTGCCAGCAGTGAACAGGGCGGGGAGACCCAGTACTTC
. | TRBJ1-2 | TRBV12-3/TRBV12-4 | . | CASSLSYGYTF | TGTGCCAGCAGTTTAAGCTATGGCTACACCTTC
TRBD2 | TRBJ2-1 | TRBV7-3 | . | CASSLMGRLADSSYNEQFF | TGTGCCAGCAGCTTAATGGGTCGACTAGCGGATAGCTCCTACAATGAGCAGTTCTTC
. | TRBJ1-3 | TRBV6-6 | . | CASSYPGGNTIYF | TGTGCCAGCAGTTACCCGGGGGGAAACACCATATATTTT
. | TRBJ2-7 | TRBV6-6 | . | CASSYGRYEQYF | TGTGCCAGCAGTTACGGGAGATACGAGCAGTACTTC
TRBD1 | TRBJ1-5 | TRBV12-5 | . | CASGAGQSNQPQHF | TGTGCTAGTGGTGCGGGACAGAGCAATCAGCCCCAGCATTTT
. | TRBJ2-7 | TRBV14 | . | CASSQMASYEQYF | TGTGCCAGCAGCCAAATGGCCTCCTACGAGCAGTACTTC
TRBD1 | TRBJ2-2 | TRBV6-5 | . | CASSFPQGIGTGELFF | TGTGCCAGCAGTTTCCCACAGGGGATAGGCACCGGGGAGCTGTTTTTT
TRBD2 | TRBJ2-7 | TRBV30 | . | CAWSDLAGASYEQYF | TGTGCCTGGAGCGACTTAGCGGGGGCCTCCTACGAGCAGTACTTC
. | TRBJ2-7 | TRBV10-3 | . | CAISRDSLSYEQYF | TGTGCCATCAGCCGGGACTCCCTCTCCTACGAGCAGTACTTC
. | TRBJ1-4 | TRBV30 | . | CAWTFRGAPNEKLFF | TGTGCCTGGACCTTCCGGGGCGCCCCAAATGAAAAACTGTTTTTT
. | TRBJ2-3 | TRBV9 | . | CASSVSGPDTQYF | TGTGCCAGCAGCGTCTCAGGTCCAGATACGCAGTATTTT
TRBD2 | TRBJ2-7 | TRBV30 | few | CAWHPGLAGGPPYEQYF | TGTGCCTGGCACCCAGGACTAGCGGGAGGGCCCCCCTACGAGCAGTACTTC
. | TRBJ2-3 | TRBV9 | . | CASSVGGTRTDTQYF | TGTGCCAGCAGCGTAGGCGGGACCCGCACAGATACGCAGTATTTT
. | TRBJ2-7 | TRBV9 | . | CASSAHLDGYEQYF | TGTGCCAGCAGCGCCCATCTGGACGGCTACGAGCAGTACTTC
. | TRBJ2-7 | TRBV7-9 | few | CASSRTDYEQYF | TGTGCCAGCAGCAGGACAGACTACGAGCAGTACTTC
TRBD1 | TRBJ1-2 | TRBV2 | . | CASSGDREIGYTF | TGTGCCAGCAGTGGCGACAGGGAGATCGGCTACACCTTC
. | TRBJ2-1 | TRBV5-6 | . | CASSLDGPRQFF | TGTGCCAGCAGCTTGGACGGGCCAAGGCAGTTCTTC
TRBD1 | TRBJ1-2 | TRBV6-5 | few | CASLDRGLGYTF | TGTGCCAGCTTAGACAGGGGATTAGGCTACACCTTC
. | TRBJ1-5 | TRBV27 | . | CASSFSRGTTNQPQHF | TGTGCCAGCAGTTTCTCCCGGGGGACCACTAATCAGCCCCAGCATTTT
. | TRBJ1-2 | TRBV10-3 | . | CAILNGKQGNYGYTF | TGTGCCATCTTAAACGGAAAACAGGGTAACTATGGCTACACCTTC
. | TRBJ1-6 | TRBV3-1/TRBV3-2 | . | CASSLQGRDSPLHF | TGTGCCAGCAGCCTTCAGGGTCGGGATTCACCCCTCCACTTT
. | TRBJ2-1 | TRBV7-9 | . | CASSLQYRDGNEQFF | TGTGCCAGCAGCTTACAGTACAGGGATGGGAATGAGCAGTTCTTC
. | TRBJ1-1 | TRBV4-3 | . | CASSHTGTNTEAFF | TGCGCCAGCAGCCACACCGGGACCAACACTGAAGCTTTCTTT
. | TRBJ1-1 | TRBV5-6 | . | CASRAQGATEAFF | TGTGCCAGCAGGGCCCAGGGAGCCACTGAAGCTTTCTTT
. | TRBJ1-3 | TRBV20-1 | . | CSASSGRLGGNTIYF | TGCAGTGCTAGTTCAGGGCGCCTCGGTGGAAACACCATATATTTT
. | TRBJ2-7 | TRBV10-3 | . | CAIRGQDAYEQYF | TGTGCCATCAGGGGCCAGGACGCCTACGAGCAGTACTTC
. | TRBJ1-6 | TRBV18 | once | CASSPGRINSPLHF | TGTGCCAGCTCACCGGGCCGGATTAATTCACCCCTCCACTTT
. | TRBJ1-1 | TRBV12-3/TRBV12-4 | . | CASSLRDLGGAFF | TGTGCCAGCAGTTTAAGGGATCTTGGGGGAGCTTTCTTT
TRBD2 | TRBJ2-7 | TRBV18 | . | CASSPTGGGEQYF | TGTGCCAGCTCACCCACCGGGGGGGGCGAGCAGTACTTC